This T cell receptor beta chain emerged from a study of spatial heterogeneity in lung cancer (dated by TCRdb to between 2019 and 2020). About the study as a whole: Beta-chain transcripts were consistently detected in greater numbers than alpha-chain transcripts, which likely reflects a higher abundance of beta-chain transcripts. In the raw uncorrected reads, each unique combination of TCR and UMI appeared more than ten times on average. TCR alpha and beta repertoires were quantitatively compared across multiple tumor regions, matched nontumor lung and blood in non-small cell lung cancer. In tumor regions, TCR transcript counts showed a strong correlation with a T cell transcriptional module score derived from matched bulk RNA-seq. Nonsynonymous mutation counts, determined by whole-exome sequencing of tumor tissue, were related to features of the TCR repertoire. Both alpha and beta chains were TCR-sequenced in samples taken at surgery, namely 220 tumor regions, 64 matched nontumor lung samples and 56 PBMC samples.

The library came from 5' RACE. Sequenced on a NextSeq 500. To allow correction of PCR and sequencing errors, the TCR library protocol tagged every TCR cDNA molecule with a unique molecular identifier. In the authors' own workflow: Decombinator tools were used for TCR identification, UMI-based error correction and CDR3 extraction. TCRs above a frequency of 2 per 1,000, corresponding to the top 1% of the tumor frequency distribution, were defined as expanded. Expanded tumor TCRs statistically deemed absent (corrected P<0.05) from at least one tumor region were classed as regional, and all other expanded tumor TCRs were classed as ubiquitous. Rényi diversity was computed with the R vegan package after subsampling each repertoire 100 times to 5,000 TCRs. CDR3 similarity networks were built from amino acid triplet string-kernel similarity, connecting CDR3s with pairwise similarity above 0.82. The public reads were reanalyzed by TCRdb: fastp trimming at Q25, MiXCR alignment, in-frame beta chains only. Each entry merges the rows of one CDR3 protein and shows their most common DNA and genes. TCRdb's processing, not the authors', yielded these V and J calls. This sample gives 18,000 or so distinct CDR3 sequences in total; 8.5% to 10% of them show up just once. In total, the top ten clones hold less than 25% of the sample.

Taken with the paper, the label for time point translates to: sample taken at primary tumor resection. The donors were 70 or so patients from the lung TRACERx cohort who had early-stage, untreated non-small cell lung cancer. For TCR sequencing, whole RNA was extracted from tumor and nontumor lung tissue, or from cryopreserved PBMC samples, and no cell sorting was done. Patients were selected for TCR sequencing only if sufficient RNA was available from at least two tumor regions. Tumor and adjacent nontumor lung specimens were reviewed by a lung pathologist before selection. The cysteine opens and the phenylalanine closes a CDR3 of 14 amino acids. Kept here is only the CDR3 DNA, which spans 42 bases and is read in frame from base 1. Trimming removed 7 bases from V and 6 bases from J, leaving 20 bases between the germline ends. CDR1 and CDR2, looked up from the germline V gene, are SGHRS and YFSETQ.

This clonotype was observed many times. Its specific antigen is unknown. No base qualities exist here, and no much larger clone lies one base off it. This beta chain is an unintended read in a library built for alpha chains; its size means little. Beyond this particular receptor, the publication reports: TCR-seq coverage of tumor T cells was estimated to be only about 7% for alpha chains and roughly 13% for beta chains. The tumor nonsynonymous mutation count correlated with the number of expanded alpha and beta TCRs within the tumor. Counts of ubiquitous and regional expanded TCRs correlated with counts of ubiquitous and regional nonsynonymous mutations, respectively. Confirming at a functional level the hypothesis that regional TCRs recognize regional mutations was considered to require additional single-cell paired TCR alpha and beta sequencing.

The TCR sequence derives from a female donor with early-stage non-small cell lung cancer. The sample here was lung tumor tissue, taken at surgery. The chain links TRBV5-1 with TRBJ2-7, with the D gene too uncertain to name. DNA sequence: TGCGCCAGCGCAGTGCTTGTATCGGAAGGCGAGCAGTACTTC. It codes for CASAVLVSEGEQYF.